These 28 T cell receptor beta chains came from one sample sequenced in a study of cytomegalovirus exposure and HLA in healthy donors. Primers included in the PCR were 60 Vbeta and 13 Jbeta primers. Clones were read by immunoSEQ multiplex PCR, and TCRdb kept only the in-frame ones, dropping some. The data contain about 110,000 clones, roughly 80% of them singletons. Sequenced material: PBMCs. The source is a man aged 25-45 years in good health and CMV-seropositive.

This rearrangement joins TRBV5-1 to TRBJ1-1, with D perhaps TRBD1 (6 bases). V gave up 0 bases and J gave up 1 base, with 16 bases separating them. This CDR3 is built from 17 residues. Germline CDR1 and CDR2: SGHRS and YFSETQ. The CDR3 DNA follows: TGCGCCAGCAGCTTGGCCGGGGGGGCAGGGGCGAACACTGAAGCTTTCTTT. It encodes CASSLAGGAGANTEAFF.

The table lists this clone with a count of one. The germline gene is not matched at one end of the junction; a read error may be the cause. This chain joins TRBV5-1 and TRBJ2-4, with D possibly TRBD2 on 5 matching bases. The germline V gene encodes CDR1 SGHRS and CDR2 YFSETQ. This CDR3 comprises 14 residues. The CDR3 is CANSSYPGMDIQYF. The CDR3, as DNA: TGCGCCAACAGCTCCTACCCCGGGATGGACATTCAGTACTTC.

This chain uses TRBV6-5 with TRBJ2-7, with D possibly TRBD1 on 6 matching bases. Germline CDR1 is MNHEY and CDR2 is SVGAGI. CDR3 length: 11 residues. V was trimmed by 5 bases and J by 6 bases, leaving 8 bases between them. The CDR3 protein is CASSTGTEQYV. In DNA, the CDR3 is TGTGCCAGCAGTACAGGGACCGAGCAGTACGTC.

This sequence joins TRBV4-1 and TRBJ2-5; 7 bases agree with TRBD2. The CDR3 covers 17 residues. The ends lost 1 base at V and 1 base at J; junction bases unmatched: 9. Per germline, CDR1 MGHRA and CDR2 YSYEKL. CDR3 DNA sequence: TGCGCCAGCAGCCAAGTGGGTCTAGCGGACTTCCAAGAGACCCAGTACTTC. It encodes CASSQVGLADFQETQYF.

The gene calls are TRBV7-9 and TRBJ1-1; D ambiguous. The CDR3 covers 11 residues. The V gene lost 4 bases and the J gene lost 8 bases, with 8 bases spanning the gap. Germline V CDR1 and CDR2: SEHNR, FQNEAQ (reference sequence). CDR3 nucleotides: TGTGCCAGCAGCTCTCTATGGGAAGCTTTCTTT. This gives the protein CASSSLWEAFF.

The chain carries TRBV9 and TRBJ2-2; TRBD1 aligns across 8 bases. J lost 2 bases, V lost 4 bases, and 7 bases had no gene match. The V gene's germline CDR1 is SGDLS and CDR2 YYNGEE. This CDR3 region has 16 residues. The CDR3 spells CASSRQGLANTGELFF. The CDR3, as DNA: TGTGCCAGCAGCAGACAGGGGCTAGCTAACACCGGGGAGCTGTTTTTT.

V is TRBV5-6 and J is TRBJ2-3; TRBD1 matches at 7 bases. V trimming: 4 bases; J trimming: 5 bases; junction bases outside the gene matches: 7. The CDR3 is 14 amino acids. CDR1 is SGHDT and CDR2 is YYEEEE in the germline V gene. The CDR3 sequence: CASSREGAVDTQYF. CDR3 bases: TGTGCCAGCAGCCGAGAGGGGGCTGTAGATACGCAGTATTTT.

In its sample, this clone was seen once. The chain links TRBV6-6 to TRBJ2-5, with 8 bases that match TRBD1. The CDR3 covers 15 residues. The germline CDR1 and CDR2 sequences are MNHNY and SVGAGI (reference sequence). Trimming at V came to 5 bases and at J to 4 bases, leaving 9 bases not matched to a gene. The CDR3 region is CASSGISGGAETQYF. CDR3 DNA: TGTGCCAGCAGTGGAATCTCAGGGGGCGCAGAGACCCAGTACTTC.

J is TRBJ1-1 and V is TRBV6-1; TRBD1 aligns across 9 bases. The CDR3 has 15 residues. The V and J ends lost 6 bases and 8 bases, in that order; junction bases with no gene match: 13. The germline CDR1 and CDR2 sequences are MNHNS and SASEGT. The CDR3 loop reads CASSLTGGSVREAFF. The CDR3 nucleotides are TGTGCCAGCAGCCTAACAGGGGGCTCAGTTAGGGAAGCTTTCTTT.

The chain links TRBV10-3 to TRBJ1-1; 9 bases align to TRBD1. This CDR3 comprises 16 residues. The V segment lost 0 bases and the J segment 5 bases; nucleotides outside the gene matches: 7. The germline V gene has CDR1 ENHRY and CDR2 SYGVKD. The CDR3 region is CAISESGTGLSTEAFF. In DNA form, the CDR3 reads TGTGCCATCAGTGAGTCCGGGACAGGGCTATCTACTGAAGCTTTCTTT.

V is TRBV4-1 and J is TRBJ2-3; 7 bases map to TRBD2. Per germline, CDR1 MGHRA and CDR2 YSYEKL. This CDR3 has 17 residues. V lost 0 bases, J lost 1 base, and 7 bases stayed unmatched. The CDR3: CASSQEVGTMGTDTQYF. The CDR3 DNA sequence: TGCGCCAGCAGCCAAGAAGTCGGGACTATGGGCACAGATACGCAGTATTTT.

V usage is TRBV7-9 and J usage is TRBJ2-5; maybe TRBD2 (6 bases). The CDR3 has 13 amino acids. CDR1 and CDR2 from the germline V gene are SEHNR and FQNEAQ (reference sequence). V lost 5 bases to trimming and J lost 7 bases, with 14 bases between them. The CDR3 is CASSPSGLATQYF. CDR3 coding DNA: TGTGCCAGCAGCCCAAGCGGGTTGGCGACCCAGTACTTC.

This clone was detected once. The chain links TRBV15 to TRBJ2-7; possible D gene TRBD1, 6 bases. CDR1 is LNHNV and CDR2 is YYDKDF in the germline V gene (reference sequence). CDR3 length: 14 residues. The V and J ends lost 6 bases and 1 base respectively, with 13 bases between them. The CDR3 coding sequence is TGTGCCACCAGGCAAACAGGGAAGTCCTACGAGCAGTACTTC. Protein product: CATRQTGKSYEQYF.

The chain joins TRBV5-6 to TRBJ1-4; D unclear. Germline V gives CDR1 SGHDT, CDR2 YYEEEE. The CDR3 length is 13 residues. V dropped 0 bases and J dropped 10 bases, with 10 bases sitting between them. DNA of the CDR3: TGTGCCAGCAGCTTGGGGAGGGCCGGAAAACTGTTTTTT. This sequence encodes CASSLGRAGKLFF.

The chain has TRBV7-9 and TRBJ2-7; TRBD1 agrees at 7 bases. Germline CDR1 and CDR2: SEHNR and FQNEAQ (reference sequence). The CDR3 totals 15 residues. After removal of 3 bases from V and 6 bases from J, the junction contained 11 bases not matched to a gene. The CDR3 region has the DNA TGTGCCAGCAGCTTGGGGGACAGATCCCACGGCGAGCAGTACTTC. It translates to CASSLGDRSHGEQYF.

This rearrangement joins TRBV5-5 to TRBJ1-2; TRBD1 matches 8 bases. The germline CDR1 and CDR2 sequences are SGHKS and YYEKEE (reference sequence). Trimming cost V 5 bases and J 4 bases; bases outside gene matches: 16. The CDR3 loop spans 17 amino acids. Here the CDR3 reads CASSLNVRDRIAYGYTF. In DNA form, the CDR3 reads TGTGCCAGCAGTTTGAACGTCCGGGACAGGATTGCCTATGGCTACACCTTC. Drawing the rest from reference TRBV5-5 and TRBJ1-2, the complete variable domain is DAGVTQSPTHLIKTRGQQVTLRCSPISGHKSVSWYQQVLGQGPQFIFQYYEKEERGRGNFPDRFSARQFPNYSSELNVNALLLGDSALYLCASSLNVRDRIAYGYTFGSGTRLTVV.

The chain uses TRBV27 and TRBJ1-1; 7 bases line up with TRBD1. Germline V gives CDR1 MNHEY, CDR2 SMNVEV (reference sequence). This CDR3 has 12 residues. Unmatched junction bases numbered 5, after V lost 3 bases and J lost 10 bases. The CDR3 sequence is CASSFTGAVAFF. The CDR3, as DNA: TGTGCCAGCAGTTTTACAGGGGCGGTAGCTTTCTTT.

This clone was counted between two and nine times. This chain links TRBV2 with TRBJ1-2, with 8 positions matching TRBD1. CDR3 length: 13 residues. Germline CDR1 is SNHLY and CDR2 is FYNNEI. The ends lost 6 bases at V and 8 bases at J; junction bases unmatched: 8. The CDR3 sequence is CASSLTGEGGYTF. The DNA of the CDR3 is TGTGCCAGCAGCTTGACAGGGGAGGGCGGCTACACCTTC.

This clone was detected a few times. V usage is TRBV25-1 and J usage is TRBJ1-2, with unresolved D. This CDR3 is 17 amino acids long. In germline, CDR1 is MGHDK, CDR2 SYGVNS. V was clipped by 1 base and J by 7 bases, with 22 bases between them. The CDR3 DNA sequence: TGTGCCAGCAGTGAATCCTCCCGGGTCGAACTCCGGGGTGGCTACACCTTC. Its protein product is CASSESSRVELRGGYTF.

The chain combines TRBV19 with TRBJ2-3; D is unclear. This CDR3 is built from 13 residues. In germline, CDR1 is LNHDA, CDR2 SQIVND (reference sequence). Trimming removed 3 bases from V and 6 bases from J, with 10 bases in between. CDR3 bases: TGTGCCAGTAGTATGATCGCGTTGGATACGCAGTATTTT. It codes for CASSMIALDTQYF.

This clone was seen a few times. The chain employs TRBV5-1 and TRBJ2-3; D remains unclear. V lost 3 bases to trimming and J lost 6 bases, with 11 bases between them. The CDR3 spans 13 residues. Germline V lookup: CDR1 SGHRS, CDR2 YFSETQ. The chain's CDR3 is CASSYDIVDTQYF. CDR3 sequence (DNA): TGCGCCAGCAGCTACGATATAGTGGATACGCAGTATTTT.

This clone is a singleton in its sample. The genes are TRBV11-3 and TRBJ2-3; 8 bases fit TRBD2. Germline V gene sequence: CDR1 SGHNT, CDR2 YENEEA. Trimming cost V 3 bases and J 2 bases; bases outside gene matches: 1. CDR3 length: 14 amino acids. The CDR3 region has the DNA TGTGCCAGCAGCTTTAGCGGGAACACAGATACGCAGTATTTT. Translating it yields CASSFSGNTDTQYF.

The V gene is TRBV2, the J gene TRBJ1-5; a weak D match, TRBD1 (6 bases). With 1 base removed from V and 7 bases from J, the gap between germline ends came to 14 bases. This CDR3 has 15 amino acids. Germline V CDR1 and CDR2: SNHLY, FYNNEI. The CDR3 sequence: CASSEDTGWGQPQHF. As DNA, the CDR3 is TGTGCCAGCAGTGAAGATACAGGGTGGGGACAGCCCCAGCATTTT.

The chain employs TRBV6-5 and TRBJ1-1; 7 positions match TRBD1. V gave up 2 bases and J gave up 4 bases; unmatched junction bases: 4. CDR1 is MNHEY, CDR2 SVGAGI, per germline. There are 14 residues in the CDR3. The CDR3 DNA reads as TGTGCCAGCAGTTACCGACAGGGAGCCACTGAAGCTTTCTTT. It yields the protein CASSYRQGATEAFF.

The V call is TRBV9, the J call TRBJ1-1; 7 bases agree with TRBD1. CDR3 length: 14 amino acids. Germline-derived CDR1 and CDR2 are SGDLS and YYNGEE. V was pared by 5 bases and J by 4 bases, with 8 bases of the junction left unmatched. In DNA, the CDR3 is TGTGCCAGCAGGGCGCCAGGGGGTTCCACTGAAGCTTTCTTT. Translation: CASRAPGGSTEAFF.

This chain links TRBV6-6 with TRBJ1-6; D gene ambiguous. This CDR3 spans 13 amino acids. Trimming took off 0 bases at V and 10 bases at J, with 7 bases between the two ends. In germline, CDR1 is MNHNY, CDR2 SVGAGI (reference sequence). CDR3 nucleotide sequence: TGTGCCAGCAGTTACTCGGGCAGGTCACCCCTCCACTTT. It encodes CASSYSGRSPLHF.

CDR3 nucleotides: TGTGCCAGCTATAGACAGGGCAAAAAAGAGACCCAGTACTTC. Residues: CASYRQGKKETQYF. The rearrangement links TRBV11-2 to TRBJ2-5, with 7 bases that match TRBD1. V was pared by 8 bases and J by 3 bases, with 9 bases of the junction left unmatched. Looked up from germline, CDR1 is SGHAT and CDR2 is FQNNGV. The CDR3 sequence is 14 residues long.

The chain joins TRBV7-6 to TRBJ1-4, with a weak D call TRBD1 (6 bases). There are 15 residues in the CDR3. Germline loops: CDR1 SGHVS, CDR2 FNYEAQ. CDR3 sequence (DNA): TGTGCTTCGGGGGGCCTTCCTCCAACTAATGAAAAACTGTTTTTT. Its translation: CASGGLPPTNEKLFF.